The source of this T cell receptor (beta chain) is a study of blood T cells in healthy people across ages. The CDR3 covers 14 residues. V lost 5 bases to trimming and J lost 1 base, with 12 bases between them. Germline V gene lookup returns CDR1 SGHRS and CDR2 YFSETQ. The use of a sample-barcoded 5' primer and a J-beta primer mix characterized a second PCR of roughly 7 to 11 cycles. In TCRdb, the 5' RACE reads were re-called with MiXCR into one record per CDR3 protein. The table has hundreds of thousands of distinct CDR3 sequences, around 25% seen once. The study, taken as a whole, reports: With unsorted PBMCs, a conclusive comparison of naive versus antigen-experienced cells was not possible.

As to this clonotype: Its target is not known.

In addition, the sample was reused for a study of T cells of mothers and their children.

This chain links TRBV5-1 with TRBJ1-1; TRBD1 might be the D (6 bases). This receptor was obtained from a boy younger than 18 in good health. The sequenced sample consisted of blood. CDR3 residues: CASRPGTSNTEAFF. In DNA, the CDR3 is TGCGCCAGCAGACCCGGGACATCGAACACTGAAGCTTTCTTT.